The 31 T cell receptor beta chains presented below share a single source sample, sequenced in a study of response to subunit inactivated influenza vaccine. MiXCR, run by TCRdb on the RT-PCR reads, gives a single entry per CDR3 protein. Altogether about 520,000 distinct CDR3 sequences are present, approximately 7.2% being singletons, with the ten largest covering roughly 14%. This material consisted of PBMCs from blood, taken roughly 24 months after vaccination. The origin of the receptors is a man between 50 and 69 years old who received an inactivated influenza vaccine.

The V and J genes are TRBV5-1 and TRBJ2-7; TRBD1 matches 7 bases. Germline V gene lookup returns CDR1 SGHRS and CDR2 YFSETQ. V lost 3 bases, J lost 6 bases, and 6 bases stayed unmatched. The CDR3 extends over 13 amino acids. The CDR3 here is CASSWTTGTEQYF. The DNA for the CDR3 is TGCGCCAGCAGCTGGACGACAGGGACCGAGCAGTACTTC.

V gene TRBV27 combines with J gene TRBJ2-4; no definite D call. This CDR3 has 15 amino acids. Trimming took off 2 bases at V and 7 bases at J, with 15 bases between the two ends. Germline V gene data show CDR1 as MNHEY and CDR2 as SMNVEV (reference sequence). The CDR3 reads CASSLNVGRENIQYF. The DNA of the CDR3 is TGTGCCAGCAGTTTAAACGTGGGAAGAGAGAACATTCAGTACTTC.

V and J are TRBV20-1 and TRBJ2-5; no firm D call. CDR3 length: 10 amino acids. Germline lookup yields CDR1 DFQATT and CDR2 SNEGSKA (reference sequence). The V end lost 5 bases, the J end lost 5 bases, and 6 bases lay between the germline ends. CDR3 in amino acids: CSAHLETQYF. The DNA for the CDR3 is TGCAGTGCTCACTTGGAGACCCAGTACTTC.

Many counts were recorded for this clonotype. In nucleotides, the CDR3 is TGCGCCAGCGGGGATCTAGGGGGAAAAGAGCAGTACTTC. Translating it yields CASGDLGGKEQYF. The rearrangement uses TRBV10-2 and TRBJ2-7, with D possibly TRBD1 on 6 matching bases. CDR3 size: 13 residues. Deletions cut 8 bases from V and 7 bases from J, with 18 bases between. CDR1 is WSHSY and CDR2 is SAAADI in the germline V gene.

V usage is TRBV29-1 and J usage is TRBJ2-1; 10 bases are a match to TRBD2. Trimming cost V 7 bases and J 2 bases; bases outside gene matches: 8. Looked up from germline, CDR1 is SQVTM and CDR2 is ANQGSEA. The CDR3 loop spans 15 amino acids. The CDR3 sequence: CSGGTGTSAYNEQFF. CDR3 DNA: TGCAGCGGAGGAACCGGGACTAGCGCCTACAATGAGCAGTTCTTC.

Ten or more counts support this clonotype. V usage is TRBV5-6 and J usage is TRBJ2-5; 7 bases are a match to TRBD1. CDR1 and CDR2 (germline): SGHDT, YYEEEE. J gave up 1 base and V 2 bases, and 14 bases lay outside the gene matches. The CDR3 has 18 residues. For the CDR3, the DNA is TGTGCCAGCAGCTTTGAGGTCAGTTGGACAGGCCTCCAAGAGACCCAGTACTTC. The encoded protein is CASSFEVSWTGLQETQYF.

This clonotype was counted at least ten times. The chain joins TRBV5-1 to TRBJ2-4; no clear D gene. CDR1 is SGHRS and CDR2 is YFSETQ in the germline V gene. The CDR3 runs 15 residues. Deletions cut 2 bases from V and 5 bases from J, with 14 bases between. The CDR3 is CASSFQGTPENIQYF. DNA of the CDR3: TGCGCCAGCAGCTTTCAAGGCACCCCCGAAAACATTCAGTACTTC.

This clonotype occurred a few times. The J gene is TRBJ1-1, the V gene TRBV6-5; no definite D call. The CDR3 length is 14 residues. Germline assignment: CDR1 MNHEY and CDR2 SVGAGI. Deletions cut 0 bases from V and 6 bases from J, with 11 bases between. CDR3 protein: CASSYSFIGSEAFF. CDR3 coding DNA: TGTGCCAGCAGTTACTCGTTTATAGGGTCTGAAGCTTTCTTT.

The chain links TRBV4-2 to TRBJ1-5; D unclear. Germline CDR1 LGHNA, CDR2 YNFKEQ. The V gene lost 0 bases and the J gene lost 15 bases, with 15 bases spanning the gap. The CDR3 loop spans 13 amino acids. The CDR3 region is CASSQDVTAVRHF. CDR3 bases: TGTGCCAGCAGCCAAGATGTGACGGCGGTGAGGCATTTT.

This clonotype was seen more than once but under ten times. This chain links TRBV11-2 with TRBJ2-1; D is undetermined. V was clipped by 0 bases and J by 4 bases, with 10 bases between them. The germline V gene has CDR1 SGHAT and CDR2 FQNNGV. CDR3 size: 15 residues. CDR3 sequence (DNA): TGTGCCAGCAGCTTAGATCTTTGGGCGTACAATGAGCAGTTCTTC. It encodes CASSLDLWAYNEQFF.

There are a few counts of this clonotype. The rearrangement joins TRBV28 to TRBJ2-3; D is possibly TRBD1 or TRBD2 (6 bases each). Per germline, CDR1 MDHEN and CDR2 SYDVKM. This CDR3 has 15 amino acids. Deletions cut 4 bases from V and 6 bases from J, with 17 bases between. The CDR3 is CASSSGGPTVDTQYF. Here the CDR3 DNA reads TGTGCCAGCAGTTCCGGGGGCCCAACCGTGGATACGCAGTATTTT.

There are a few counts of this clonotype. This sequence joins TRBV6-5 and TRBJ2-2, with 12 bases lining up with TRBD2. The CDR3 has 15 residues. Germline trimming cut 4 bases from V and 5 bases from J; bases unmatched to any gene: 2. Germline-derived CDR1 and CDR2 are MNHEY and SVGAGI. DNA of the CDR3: TGTGCCAGCAGTTGGACTAGCGGGAAGACCGGGGAGCTGTTTTTT. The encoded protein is CASSWTSGKTGELFF.

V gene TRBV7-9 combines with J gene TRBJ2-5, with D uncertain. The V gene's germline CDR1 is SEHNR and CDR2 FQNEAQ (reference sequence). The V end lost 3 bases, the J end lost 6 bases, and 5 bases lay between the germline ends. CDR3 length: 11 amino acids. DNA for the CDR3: TGTGCCAGCAGCTTCGGCCAGACCCAGTACTTC. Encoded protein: CASSFGQTQYF.

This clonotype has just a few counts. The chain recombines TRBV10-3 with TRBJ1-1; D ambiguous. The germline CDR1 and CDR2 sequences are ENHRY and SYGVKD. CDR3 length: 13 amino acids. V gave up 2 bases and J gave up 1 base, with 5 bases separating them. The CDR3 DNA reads TGTGCCATCAGTGAGAAATCGAACACTGAAGCTTTCTTT. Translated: CAISEKSNTEAFF.

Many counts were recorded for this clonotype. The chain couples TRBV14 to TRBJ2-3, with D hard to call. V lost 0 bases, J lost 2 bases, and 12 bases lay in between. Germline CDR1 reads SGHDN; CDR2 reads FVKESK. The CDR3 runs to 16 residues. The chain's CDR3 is CASSQDMAANTDTQYF. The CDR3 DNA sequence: TGTGCCAGCAGCCAAGATATGGCAGCAAACACAGATACGCAGTATTTT.

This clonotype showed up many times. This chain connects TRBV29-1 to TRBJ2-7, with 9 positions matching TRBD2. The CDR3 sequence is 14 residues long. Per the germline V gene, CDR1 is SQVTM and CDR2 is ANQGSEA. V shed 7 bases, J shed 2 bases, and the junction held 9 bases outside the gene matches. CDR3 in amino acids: CSAKSGRPPYEQYF. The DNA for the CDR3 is TGCAGCGCAAAGAGCGGGAGGCCCCCCTACGAGCAGTACTTC.

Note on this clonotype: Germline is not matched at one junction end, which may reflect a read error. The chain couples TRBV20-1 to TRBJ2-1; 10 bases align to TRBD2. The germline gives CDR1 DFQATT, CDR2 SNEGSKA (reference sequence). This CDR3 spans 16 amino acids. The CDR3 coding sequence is TGCTGTGCTAGGGCCCTAGCGGGGGCCGTTAACAATGAGCAGTTCTTC. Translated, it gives CCARALAGAVNNEQFF.

CDR3 loop: CASSGQTGFSYNEQFF. In DNA, the CDR3 is TGTGCCAGCAGTGGACAGACAGGGTTCTCCTACAATGAGCAGTTCTTC. The genes are TRBV6-1 and TRBJ2-1; TRBD1 aligns across 7 bases. The CDR3 runs 16 residues. Trimming took 4 bases from V and 0 from J; bases not matched to a gene: 6. Germline values: CDR1 MNHNS, CDR2 SASEGT.

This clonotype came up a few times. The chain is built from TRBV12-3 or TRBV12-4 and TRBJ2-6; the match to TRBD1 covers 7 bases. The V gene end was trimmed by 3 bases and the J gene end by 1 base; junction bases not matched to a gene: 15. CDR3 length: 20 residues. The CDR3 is CASSFRDSSASSSGANVLTF. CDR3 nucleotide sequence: TGTGCCAGCAGTTTCCGGGACAGTAGTGCCAGCTCGTCTGGGGCCAACGTCCTGACTTTC.

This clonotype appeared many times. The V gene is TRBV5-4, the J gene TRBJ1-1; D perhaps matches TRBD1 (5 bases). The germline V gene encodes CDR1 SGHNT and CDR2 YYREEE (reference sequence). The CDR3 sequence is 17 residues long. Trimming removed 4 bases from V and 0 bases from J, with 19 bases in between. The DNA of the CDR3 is TGTGCCAGCAGCCGGGGGAGCCCCGCGGGGATGAACACTGAAGCTTTCTTT. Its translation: CASSRGSPAGMNTEAFF.

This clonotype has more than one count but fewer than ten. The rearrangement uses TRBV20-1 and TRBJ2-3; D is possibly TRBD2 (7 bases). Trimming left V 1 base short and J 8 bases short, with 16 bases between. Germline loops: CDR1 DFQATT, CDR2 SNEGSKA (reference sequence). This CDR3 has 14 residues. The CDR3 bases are TGCAGTGCTAGAGCGGACGGGGGGCCGGGTACGCAGTATTTT. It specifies CSARADGGPGTQYF.

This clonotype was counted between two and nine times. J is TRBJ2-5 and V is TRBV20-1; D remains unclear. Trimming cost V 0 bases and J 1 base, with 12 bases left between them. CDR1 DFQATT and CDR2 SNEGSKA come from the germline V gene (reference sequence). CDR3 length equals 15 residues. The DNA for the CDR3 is TGCAGTGCTAGAGATTTTGCAACCGTCCAAGAGACCCAGTACTTC. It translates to CSARDFATVQETQYF.

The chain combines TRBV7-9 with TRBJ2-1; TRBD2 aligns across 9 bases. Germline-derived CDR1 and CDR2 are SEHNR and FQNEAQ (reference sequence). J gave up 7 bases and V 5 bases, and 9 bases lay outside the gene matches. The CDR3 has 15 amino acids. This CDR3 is CASSLSGGLWNEQFF. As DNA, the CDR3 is TGTGCCAGCAGCCTCAGCGGGGGGTTATGGAATGAGCAGTTCTTC.

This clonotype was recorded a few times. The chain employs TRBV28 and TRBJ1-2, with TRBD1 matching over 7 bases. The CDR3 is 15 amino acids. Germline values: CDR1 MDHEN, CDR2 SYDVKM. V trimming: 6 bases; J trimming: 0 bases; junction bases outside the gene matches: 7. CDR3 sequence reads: CASSLGQASNYGYTF. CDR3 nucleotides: TGTGCCAGCAGCCTAGGACAGGCTTCTAACTATGGCTACACCTTC.

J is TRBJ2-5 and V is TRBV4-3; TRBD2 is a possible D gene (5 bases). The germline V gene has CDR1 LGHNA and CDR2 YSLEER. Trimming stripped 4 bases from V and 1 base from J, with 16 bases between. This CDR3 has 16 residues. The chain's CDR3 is CASSPAPGESQETQYF. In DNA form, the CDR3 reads TGCGCCAGCAGCCCAGCTCCCGGGGAGAGCCAAGAGACCCAGTACTTC.

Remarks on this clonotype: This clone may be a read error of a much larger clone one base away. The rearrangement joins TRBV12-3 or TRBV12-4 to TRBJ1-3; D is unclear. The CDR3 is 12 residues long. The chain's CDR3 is CASSERRNTKYF. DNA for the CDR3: TGTGCCAGCAGCGAACGGAGGAACACCAAATATTTT.

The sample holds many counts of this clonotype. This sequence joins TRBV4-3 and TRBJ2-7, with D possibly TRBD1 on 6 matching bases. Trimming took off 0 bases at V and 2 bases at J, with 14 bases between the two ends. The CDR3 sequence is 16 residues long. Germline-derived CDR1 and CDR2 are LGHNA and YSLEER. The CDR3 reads CASSQEGNRAPYEQYF. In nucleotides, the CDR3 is TGCGCCAGCAGCCAAGAAGGCAACAGGGCTCCCTACGAGCAGTACTTC.

DNA for the CDR3: TGTGCCAGCAGTTACTCGAGGACAGGACAGGGATACACTGAAGCTTTCTTT. Residues: CASSYSRTGQGYTEAFF. The V gene is TRBV6-2 or TRBV6-3, the J gene TRBJ1-1; 8 bases map to TRBD1. J was trimmed by 3 bases and V by 0 bases; bases with no gene match: 9. Germline-derived CDR1 and CDR2 are MNHEY and SVGEGT. The CDR3 extends over 17 amino acids.

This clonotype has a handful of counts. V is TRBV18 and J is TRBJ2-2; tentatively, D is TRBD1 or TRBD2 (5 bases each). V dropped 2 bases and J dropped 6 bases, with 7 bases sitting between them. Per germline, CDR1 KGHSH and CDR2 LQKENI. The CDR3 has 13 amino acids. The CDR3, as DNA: TGTGCCAGCTCACCAAGGGGAGCCGGGGAGCTGTTTTTT. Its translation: CASSPRGAGELFF.

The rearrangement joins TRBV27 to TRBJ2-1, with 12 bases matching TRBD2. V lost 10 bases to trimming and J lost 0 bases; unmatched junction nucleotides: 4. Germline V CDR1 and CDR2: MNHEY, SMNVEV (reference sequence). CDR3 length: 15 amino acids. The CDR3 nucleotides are TGTGCCACGAGACTAGCGGGGGCCTCCTACAATGAGCAGTTCTTC. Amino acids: CATRLAGASYNEQFF.

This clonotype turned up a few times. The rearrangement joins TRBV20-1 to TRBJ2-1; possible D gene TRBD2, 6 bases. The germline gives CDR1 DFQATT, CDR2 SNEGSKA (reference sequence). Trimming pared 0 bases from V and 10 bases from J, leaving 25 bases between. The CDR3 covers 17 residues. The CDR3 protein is CSARDQSSEREWWEQFF. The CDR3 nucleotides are TGCAGTGCTAGAGATCAGTCTAGCGAGAGGGAATGGTGGGAGCAGTTCTTC.